The T cell receptor (beta chain) described here comes from a study of TIL therapy for anti-PD-1-resistant metastatic lung cancer. About the research overall: Patients then received nivolumab; progressors got lymphodepletion, TIL and IL-2.

Findings of the study overall: The cohort had more treatment-naive, never-smoker and oncogene-addicted patients than typical.

The immunoSEQ assay was v3. Each library reached roughly 1.9 million read pairs, or about 5-6 million at deep level. The data were produced by immunoSEQ multiplex PCR, yet TCRdb's version contains in-frame clones alone and is incomplete. The table shows about 16,000 clones, with roughly 70% occurring only once. This sample's time point: pre-treatment sample, taken before nivolumab and TIL therapy. Stage 4 NSCLC adults joined between 2017 and January 2020. This clone has a single count. Its antigen is unknown. The length of the CDR3 is 17 residues. V was pared by 1 base and J by 6 bases, with 19 bases between. CDR1 is SGHTA and CDR2 is FQGNSA in the germline V gene.

The sequenced sample was blood, obtained at baseline. The chain joins TRBV7-2 to TRBJ2-1, with D maybe TRBD1 (6 bases). This TCR was sampled from a person aged 25 to 80 with non-small cell lung cancer. CDR3 in DNA: TGTGCCAGCAGCTTAGTCGGTCCCGGGACAACGGGCAATGAGCAGTTCTTC. This codes for CASSLVGPGTTGNEQFF.